The 14 T cell receptor beta chains presented below share a single source sample, sequenced in a study of T cells in Graves' hyperthyroidism and ophthalmopathy. TCR beta CDR3 regions were amplified from RNA transcripts. The TCR CDR3 first-round RT-PCR relied on the HTBI primer set. TCRdb used MiXCR to reprocess the multiplex PCR reads, holding one entry per CDR3 protein. The repertoire holds 500,000 to 750,000 distinct CDR3 sequences, with more than 15% as singletons. The sequenced sample consisted of blood. Every receptor here comes from a young woman with Graves' hyperthyroidism.

This clonotype appeared many times. The J gene is TRBJ1-5, the V gene TRBV10-3; D is ambiguous. CDR3 length: 12 amino acids. The V end was cut by 4 bases, the J end by 3 bases, with 4 bases between. The germline V gene encodes CDR1 ENHRY and CDR2 SYGVKD. CDR3 DNA sequence: TGTGCCATCAGTGGTGACAATCAGCCCCAGCATTTT. This sequence encodes CAISGDNQPQHF.

The chain combines TRBV6-1 with TRBJ1-1; weak D call: TRBD1 (5 bases). Germline CDR1 MNHNS, CDR2 SASEGT. Trimming pared 7 bases from V and 0 bases from J, leaving 12 bases between. This CDR3 has 14 amino acids. The CDR3 sequence is CASTLRGLNTEAFF. In nucleotides, the CDR3 is TGTGCCAGCACTCTTCGGGGACTGAACACTGAAGCTTTCTTT.

The J gene is TRBJ2-1, the V gene TRBV7-3; 16 bases are a match to TRBD2. CDR3 length: 15 amino acids. V lost 5 bases and J lost 10; bases outside the gene matches: 5. Germline lookup yields CDR1 SGHTA and CDR2 FQGTGA. For the CDR3, the DNA is TGTGCCAGCAGCAAGGGACTAGCGGGAGGGGTCGAGCAGTTCTTC. Translation gives CASSKGLAGGVEQFF.

This clonotype showed up just a few times. This chain uses TRBV10-3 with TRBJ1-3; no definite D call. Trimming took 2 bases from V and 4 from J, leaving 6 bases between them. CDR1 and CDR2 (germline): ENHRY, SYGVKD. The CDR3 length is 13 residues. In nucleotides, the CDR3 is TGTGCCATCAGTGAGCCCGGAGGAAACACCATATATTTT. It codes for CAISEPGGNTIYF.

This clonotype was counted ten times or more. The CDR3 loop is CASSLKLSANTDTQYF. The CDR3 DNA reads TGTGCCAGCAGCTTGAAGTTGTCAGCAAACACAGATACGCAGTATTTT. The V and J genes are TRBV5-6 and TRBJ2-3; no clear D gene. The germline CDR1 and CDR2 sequences are SGHDT and YYEEEE. This CDR3 spans 16 amino acids. Trimming stripped 1 base from V and 2 bases from J, with 14 bases between.

This clonotype was observed many times. The chain couples TRBV20-1 to TRBJ2-1; TRBD2 matches 9 bases. The CDR3 is made up of 16 amino acids. V was pared by 3 bases and J by 1 base, with 7 bases of the junction left unmatched. Germline V gives CDR1 DFQATT, CDR2 SNEGSKA (reference sequence). CDR3 coding DNA: TGCAGTGCTAGTAGCTTAGCGGGAGTATCCTACAATGAGCAGTTCTTC. Translating it yields CSASSLAGVSYNEQFF.

Many counts were recorded for this clonotype. The chain couples TRBV7-3 to TRBJ2-2; D is ambiguous. The CDR3 sequence is 13 residues long. With 3 bases removed from V and 5 bases from J, the gap between germline ends came to 7 bases. Germline CDR1 reads SGHTA; CDR2 reads FQGTGA. CDR3 sequence: CASSFSVTGELFF. For the CDR3, the DNA is TGTGCCAGCAGCTTTTCAGTTACCGGGGAGCTGTTTTTT.

This clonotype was picked up many times. The chain uses TRBV20-1 and TRBJ2-3; 12 bases line up with TRBD2. The CDR3 has 17 residues. The V and J ends lost 3 bases and 4 bases, in that order; junction bases with no gene match: 11. The V gene's germline CDR1 is DFQATT and CDR2 SNEGSKA (reference sequence). Here the CDR3 reads CSARNARLAGAPDTQYF. The DNA for the CDR3 is TGCAGTGCTAGGAATGCCCGACTAGCGGGAGCCCCAGATACGCAGTATTTT.

This clonotype was counted between two and nine times. This chain joins TRBV7-8 and TRBJ2-7, with TRBD2 matching over 9 bases. With 4 bases clipped from V and 5 bases from J, the junction kept 6 bases outside the gene matches. The CDR3 loop spans 14 amino acids. Germline V gene data show CDR1 as SGHVS and CDR2 as FQNEAQ. The CDR3, as DNA: TGTGCCAGCAGCTCATATAGCGGGAGCGACGAGCAGTACTTC. It is translated as CASSSYSGSDEQYF.

This clonotype was seen repeatedly, ten times or more. The chain has TRBV6-1 and TRBJ2-7; 11 nucleotides align to TRBD2. Trimming took 6 bases from V and 0 from J; bases not matched to a gene: 10. In germline, CDR1 is MNHNS, CDR2 SASEGT. The CDR3 runs to 17 residues. This chain's CDR3 is CASSPVYLAGGSYEQYF. Written as DNA, the CDR3 is TGTGCCAGCAGCCCCGTGTACCTAGCGGGAGGCTCCTACGAGCAGTACTTC.

The CDR3, as DNA: TGTGCCAGCAGCCAAGGACCCAAGAGCTCCTATAATTCACCCCTCCACTTT. It codes for CASSQGPKSSYNSPLHF. The chain carries TRBV14 and TRBJ1-6; D gene uncertain. Trimming stripped 1 base from V and 0 bases from J, with 10 bases between. The CDR3 sequence is 17 residues long. Germline CDR1 reads SGHDN; CDR2 reads FVKESK.

The gene calls are TRBV9 and TRBJ2-7; 9 positions match TRBD2. The CDR3 runs 15 residues. Germline assignment: CDR1 SGDLS and CDR2 YYNGEE. Trimming removed 0 bases from V and 6 bases from J; junction bases left unmatched: 7. CDR3 in amino acids: CASSVGGAGGSEQYF. CDR3 coding DNA: TGTGCCAGCAGCGTAGGAGGAGCGGGAGGAAGCGAGCAGTACTTC.

This clonotype was observed at least ten times. The V gene is TRBV6-2 or TRBV6-3, the J gene TRBJ2-4, with D tentatively TRBD2 (6 bases). Trimming stripped 4 bases from V and 0 bases from J, with 10 bases between. The V gene's germline CDR1 is MNHEY and CDR2 SVGEGT. This CDR3 has 15 residues. The CDR3: CASSSMRGAKNIQYF. CDR3 DNA sequence: TGTGCCAGCAGTTCGATGCGGGGAGCCAAAAACATTCAGTACTTC.

This clonotype was observed a handful of times. This chain uses TRBV9 with TRBJ2-1; TRBD2 agrees at 8 bases. With V trimmed by 4 bases and J by 9 bases, 9 bases remained unmatched. There are 14 residues in the CDR3. Germline V CDR1 and CDR2: SGDLS, YYNGEE. In DNA form, the CDR3 reads TGTGCCAGCAGCCCAAGGACTAGCAGGGGTGAGCAGTTCTTC. Its translation: CASSPRTSRGEQFF.